This passage covers 8 T cell receptor beta chains from one sample sequenced in a study of blood T cell repertoires in COVID-19. Clones were read by immunoSEQ multiplex PCR, and TCRdb kept only the in-frame ones, dropping some. Here the sample spans about 280,000 clones, nearly 90% being singletons. Sample: PBMCs or T cells enriched from blood (not recorded which). The receptors come from a woman aged 55 to 70 who had recovered from COVID-19.

This clone was detected ten times or more. The CDR3 region has the DNA TGTGCCAGCAGCTTAGGCGCACAGCCCCAGCATTTT. Amino acid sequence: CASSLGAQPQHF. The chain combines TRBV11-2 with TRBJ1-5, with D hard to call. With 1 base removed from V and 7 bases from J, the gap between germline ends came to 5 bases. Germline V gives CDR1 SGHAT, CDR2 FQNNGV. There are 12 residues in the CDR3. Full variable domain (missing parts from reference TRBV11-2 and TRBJ1-5): EAGVAQSPRYKIIEKRQSVAFWCNPISGHATLYWYQQILGQGPKLLIQFQNNGVVDDSQLPKDRFSAERLKGVDSTLKIQPAKLEDSAVYLCASSLGAQPQHFGDGTRLSIL.

This clone was found a few times. V usage is TRBV7-9 and J usage is TRBJ1-3; no clear D. There are 12 residues in the CDR3. The germline V gene encodes CDR1 SEHNR and CDR2 FQNEAQ (reference sequence). DNA of the CDR3: TGTGCTCCCCGGGTCGGAGGAAACACCATATATTTT. Translating gives CAPRVGGNTIYF.

The chain joins TRBV5-4 to TRBJ1-5; 7 nucleotides align to TRBD1. The germline gives CDR1 SGHNT, CDR2 YYREEE (reference sequence). Germline trimming cut 4 bases from V and 7 bases from J; bases unmatched to any gene: 5. The CDR3 covers 13 residues. The CDR3 loop reads CASSPDRAQPQHF. CDR3 nucleotides: TGTGCCAGCAGCCCTGACAGGGCACAGCCCCAGCATTTT.

The V call is TRBV4-2, the J call TRBJ1-1; D remains unclear. This CDR3 comprises 16 residues. V lost 0 bases and J lost 5, with 16 bases in between. CDR1 is LGHNA, CDR2 YNFKEQ, per germline. The CDR3 sequence is CASSQDRGSLYTEAFF. For the CDR3, the DNA is TGTGCCAGCAGCCAAGATCGTGGCAGTCTGTATACTGAAGCTTTCTTT.

The chain is built from TRBV6-1 and TRBJ1-5, with D possibly being TRBD1 (5 bases). This CDR3 is 14 amino acids long. Trimming took 3 bases from V and 2 from J, leaving 8 bases between them. CDR1 is MNHNS and CDR2 is SASEGT in the germline V gene. The CDR3 here is CASSDPQGNQPQHF. The CDR3 region has the DNA TGTGCCAGCAGTGATCCACAGGGCAATCAGCCCCAGCATTTT.

CDR3 nucleotides: TGTGCCAGCAGCGAGCCAGGGTTTGGGCAGCCCCAGCATTTT. It encodes CASSEPGFGQPQHF. The chain is built from TRBV7-9 and TRBJ1-5, with D maybe TRBD1 (5 bases). With 5 bases removed from V and 7 bases from J, the gap between germline ends came to 15 bases. Germline-derived CDR1 and CDR2 are SEHNR and FQNEAQ (reference sequence). CDR3 length: 14 amino acids.

The gene calls are TRBV11-2 and TRBJ1-2; D is undetermined. The CDR3 runs 13 residues. The germline V and J ends were trimmed by 6 bases and 4 bases, with 12 bases remaining between them. Germline assignment: CDR1 SGHAT and CDR2 FQNNGV. Written as DNA, the CDR3 is TGTGCCAGCAGTTCATTGGCGGTCTATGGCTACACCTTC. As protein: CASSSLAVYGYTF. Full variable domain (remainder filled in from reference TRBV11-2 and TRBJ1-2): EAGVAQSPRYKIIEKRQSVAFWCNPISGHATLYWYQQILGQGPKLLIQFQNNGVVDDSQLPKDRFSAERLKGVDSTLKIQPAKLEDSAVYLCASSSLAVYGYTFGSGTRLTVV.

The chain couples TRBV9 to TRBJ1-4, with 7 bases matching TRBD1. The CDR3 length is 15 residues. CDR1 and CDR2 from the germline V gene are SGDLS and YYNGEE. The ends lost 4 bases at V and 8 bases at J; junction bases unmatched: 11. CDR3 nucleotides: TGTGCCAGCAGCTCTACAGGGGCGGGAGGGGAAAAACTGTTTTTT. It codes for CASSSTGAGGEKLFF. Full variable domain (rest looked up from reference TRBV9 and TRBJ1-4): DSGVTQTPKHLITATGQRVTLRCSPRSGDLSVYWYQQSLDQGLQFLIQYYNGEERAKGNILERFSAQQFPDLHSELNLSSLELGDSALYFCASSSTGAGGEKLFFGSGTQLSVL.